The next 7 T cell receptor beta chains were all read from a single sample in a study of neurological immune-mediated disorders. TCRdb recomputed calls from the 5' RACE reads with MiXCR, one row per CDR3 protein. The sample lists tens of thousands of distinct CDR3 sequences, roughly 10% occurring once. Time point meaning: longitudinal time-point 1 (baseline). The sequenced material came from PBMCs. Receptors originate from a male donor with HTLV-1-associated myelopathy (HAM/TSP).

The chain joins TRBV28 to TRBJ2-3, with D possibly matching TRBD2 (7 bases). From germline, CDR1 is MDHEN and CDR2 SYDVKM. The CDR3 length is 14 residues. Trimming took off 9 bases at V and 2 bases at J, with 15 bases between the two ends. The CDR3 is CASTEGGHTDTQYF. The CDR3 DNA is TGTGCCAGTACCGAGGGGGGGCACACAGATACGCAGTATTTT. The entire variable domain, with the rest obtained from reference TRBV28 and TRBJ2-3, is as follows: DVKVTQSSRYLVKRTGEKVFLECVQDMDHENMFWYRQDPGLGLRLIYFSYDVKMKEKGDIPEGYSVSREKKERFSLILESASTNQTSMYLCASTEGGHTDTQYFGPGTRLTVL.

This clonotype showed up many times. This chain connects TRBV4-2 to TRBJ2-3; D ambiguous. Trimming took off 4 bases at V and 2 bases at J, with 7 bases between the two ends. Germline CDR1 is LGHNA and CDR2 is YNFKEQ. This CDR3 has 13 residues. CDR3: CASSPGPTDTQYF. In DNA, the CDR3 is TGTGCCAGCAGCCCCGGACCCACAGATACGCAGTATTTT.

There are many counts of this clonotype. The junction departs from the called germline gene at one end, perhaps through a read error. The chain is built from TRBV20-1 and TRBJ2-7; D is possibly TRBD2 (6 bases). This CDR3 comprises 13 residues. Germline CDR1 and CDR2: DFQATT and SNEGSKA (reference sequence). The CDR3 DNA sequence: TGCAGGGCTAGCGCACCCCAAGGTAACGAGCAGTACTTC. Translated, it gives CRASAPQGNEQYF.

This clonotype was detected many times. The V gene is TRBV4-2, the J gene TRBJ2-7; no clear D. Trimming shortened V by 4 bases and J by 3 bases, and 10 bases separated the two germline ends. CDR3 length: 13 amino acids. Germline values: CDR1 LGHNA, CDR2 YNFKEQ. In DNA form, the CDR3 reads TGTGCCAGCAGCCCAACCGCCCTCTACGAGCAGTACTTC. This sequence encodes CASSPTALYEQYF.

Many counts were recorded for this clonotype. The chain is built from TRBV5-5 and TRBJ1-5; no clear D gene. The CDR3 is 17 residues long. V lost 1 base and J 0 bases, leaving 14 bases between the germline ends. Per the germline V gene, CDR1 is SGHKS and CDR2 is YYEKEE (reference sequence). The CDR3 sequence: CASSLRPQIYSNQPQHF. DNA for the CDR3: TGTGCCAGCAGCTTGCGGCCTCAGATTTATAGCAATCAGCCCCAGCATTTT. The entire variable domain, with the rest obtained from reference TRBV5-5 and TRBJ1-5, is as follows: DAGVTQSPTHLIKTRGQQVTLRCSPISGHKSVSWYQQVLGQGPQFIFQYYEKEERGRGNFPDRFSARQFPNYSSELNVNALLLGDSALYLCASSLRPQIYSNQPQHFGDGTRLSIL.

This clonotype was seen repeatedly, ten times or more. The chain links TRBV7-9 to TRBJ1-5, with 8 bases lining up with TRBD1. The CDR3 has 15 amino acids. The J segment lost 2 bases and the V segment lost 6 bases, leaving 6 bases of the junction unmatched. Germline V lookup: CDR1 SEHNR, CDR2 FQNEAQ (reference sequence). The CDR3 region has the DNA TGTGCCAGCAGTCCGGACAGGGAGGGCAATCAGCCCCAGCATTTT. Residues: CASSPDREGNQPQHF.

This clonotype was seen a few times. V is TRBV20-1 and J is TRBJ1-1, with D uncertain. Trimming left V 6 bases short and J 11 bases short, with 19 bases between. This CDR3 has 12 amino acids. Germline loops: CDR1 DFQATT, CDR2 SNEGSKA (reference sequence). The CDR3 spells CSAGLLQSSAFF. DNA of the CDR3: TGCAGTGCCGGACTCCTCCAGAGCTCGGCTTTCTTT.